The next 32 T cell receptor beta chains were all read from a single sample in a study of blood T cell repertoires in COVID-19. TCRdb's table, derived via immunoSEQ multiplex PCR, lists solely in-frame clones and lacks some. The repertoire holds some 150,000 clones, with approximately 82% as singletons. The sequencing input was peripheral blood. The origin of the receptors is a human donor in a cohort sampled during active COVID-19.

This chain connects TRBV2 to TRBJ2-2; 9 nucleotides agree with TRBD2. CDR1 and CDR2 (germline): SNHLY, FYNNEI. Trimming took 6 bases from V and 4 from J; bases not matched to a gene: 6. The CDR3 is 15 residues long. CDR3 region: CASRKGLAPTGELFF. The CDR3 DNA sequence: TGTGCCAGCAGGAAGGGACTAGCTCCCACCGGGGAGCTGTTTTTT. The full variable domain, in which reference TRBV2 and TRBJ2-2 provide the parts outside the CDR3, is EPEVTQTPSHQVTQMGQEVILRCVPISNHLYFYWYRQILGQKVEFLVSFYNNEISEKSEIFDDQFSVERPDGSNFTLKIRSTKLEDSAMYFCASRKGLAPTGELFFGEGSRLTVL.

V usage is TRBV4-3 and J usage is TRBJ1-2, with D possibly matching TRBD1 (6 bases). The CDR3 length is 15 residues. Germline V lookup: CDR1 LGHNA, CDR2 YSLEER. V was pared by 4 bases and J by 3 bases, with 15 bases between. CDR3 nucleotides: TGCGCCAGCAGCCTCAGGGTGGGGGCAGACTATGGCTACACCTTC. Amino acid sequence: CASSLRVGADYGYTF.

The chain combines TRBV5-5 with TRBJ2-7, with TRBD1 identical over 9 bases. V was clipped by 5 bases and J by 0 bases; unmatched bases: 15. The CDR3 loop spans 18 amino acids. The germline V gene encodes CDR1 SGHKS and CDR2 YYEKEE (reference sequence). Here the CDR3 DNA reads TGTGCCAGCAGTTTAGGGGCGGTCCAGACAGGGGGCTCCTACGAGCAGTACTTC. Its translation is CASSLGAVQTGGSYEQYF.

The V gene is TRBV30, the J gene TRBJ1-2, with 7 bases matching TRBD1. Per the germline V gene, CDR1 is GTSNPN and CDR2 is SVGIG (reference sequence). There are 14 residues in the CDR3. Trimming took 3 bases from V and 4 from J; bases not matched to a gene: 8. This CDR3 is CAWRPPGTVYGYTF. The CDR3 nucleotides are TGTGCCTGGAGGCCCCCAGGGACAGTCTATGGCTACACCTTC. Using reference TRBV30 and TRBJ1-2 for the parts outside the CDR3, the full variable domain is SQTIHQWPATLVQPVGSPLSLECTVEGTSNPNLYWYRQAAGRGLQLLFYSVGIGQISSEVPQNLSASRPQDRQFILSSKKLLLSDSGFYLCAWRPPGTVYGYTFGSGTRLTVV.

V usage is TRBV7-2 and J usage is TRBJ2-5, with 7 bases fitting TRBD2. V was pared by 1 base and J by 4 bases, with 6 bases of the junction left unmatched. CDR1 and CDR2 (germline): SGHTA, FQGNSA. The CDR3 totals 15 residues. The DNA for the CDR3 is TGTGCCAGCAGCTTAGTAAGCGGGACGATAGAGACCCAGTACTTC. Translated: CASSLVSGTIETQYF.

This chain connects TRBV9 to TRBJ2-7; 12 bases match TRBD1. The ends lost 0 bases at V and 6 bases at J; junction bases unmatched: 10. CDR1 is SGDLS, CDR2 YYNGEE, per germline. The CDR3 consists of 17 residues. CDR3 DNA: TGTGCCAGCAGCGTAGAGGGCTTCGGGACAGGGGGCGCCGAGCAGTACTTC. Encoded protein: CASSVEGFGTGGAEQYF. The variable domain in full, completed from reference TRBV9 and TRBJ2-7, reads DSGVTQTPKHLITATGQRVTLRCSPRSGDLSVYWYQQSLDQGLQFLIQYYNGEERAKGNILERFSAQQFPDLHSELNLSSLELGDSALYFCASSVEGFGTGGAEQYFGPGTRLTVT.

The chain links TRBV3-1 (or the pseudogene TRBV3-2) to TRBJ1-5; no firm D call. V was pared by 0 bases and J by 9 bases, with 6 bases between. This CDR3 is built from 12 residues. In germline, CDR1 is LGHDT, CDR2 YNNKEL (reference sequence). CDR3: CASSQEPGPQHF. The DNA of the CDR3 is TGTGCCAGCAGCCAAGAGCCGGGGCCCCAGCATTTT.

This clone was observed once. This CDR3 reads CASSKDDGGPNTEAFF. The CDR3 DNA reads as TGTGCCAGCAGCAAAGATGACGGGGGGCCTAACACTGAAGCTTTCTTT. This chain joins TRBV21-1 and TRBJ1-1. TRBV21-1 is shown as a pseudogene. The CDR3 contains 16 residues.

This clone was seen a handful of times. V is TRBV18 and J is TRBJ1-1, with 7 bases matching TRBD1. The CDR3 runs 14 residues. The germline gives CDR1 KGHSH, CDR2 LQKENI. The J segment lost 7 bases and the V segment lost 3 bases, leaving 8 bases of the junction unmatched. CDR3 residues: CASSPLTGRGEAFF. CDR3 sequence (DNA): TGTGCCAGCTCACCCTTGACAGGGCGGGGTGAAGCTTTCTTT.

This rearrangement joins TRBV6-6 to TRBJ1-6, with D possibly TRBD1 on 6 matching bases. In germline, CDR1 is MNHNY, CDR2 SVGAGI (reference sequence). The CDR3 totals 16 residues. V was cut by 5 bases and J by 6 bases, with 17 bases left in between. CDR3 amino acids: CASSKQGFPSNSPLHF. The CDR3 coding sequence is TGTGCCAGCAGTAAACAGGGTTTCCCTAGTAATTCACCCCTCCACTTT.

The V gene is TRBV5-1, the J gene TRBJ2-7; D might be TRBD1 (6 bases). The ends were cut back, 4 bases at V and 0 bases at J, with 14 bases in the middle. The germline V gene encodes CDR1 SGHRS and CDR2 YFSETQ. This CDR3 region has 15 residues. The CDR3 here is CASSGTGTPSYEQYF. The CDR3 DNA sequence: TGCGCCAGCAGCGGGACCGGGACACCCTCCTACGAGCAGTACTTC.

CDR3 amino acids: CASSHGTSGSFTEQYF. The CDR3 DNA is TGTGCCAGCAGCCACGGGACTAGCGGGAGTTTTACAGAGCAGTACTTC. The chain uses TRBV7-6 and TRBJ2-7, with TRBD2 matching over 14 bases. The V gene end was trimmed by 5 bases and the J gene end by 7 bases; junction bases not matched to a gene: 10. Germline values: CDR1 SGHVS, CDR2 FNYEAQ. This CDR3 region has 16 residues.

The V gene is TRBV29-1, the J gene TRBJ2-7, with 10 bases identical to TRBD2. The J segment lost 6 bases and the V segment lost 0 bases, leaving 5 bases of the junction unmatched. The germline gives CDR1 SQVTM, CDR2 ANQGSEA. There are 14 residues in the CDR3. For the CDR3, the DNA is TGCAGCGTTGAAGATCGGTTAGCGGGGGGCGAGCAGTACTTC. Its translation is CSVEDRLAGGEQYF.

The rearrangement joins TRBV6-2 or TRBV6-3 to TRBJ2-1; a possible D gene is TRBD2 (5 bases). From germline, CDR1 is MNHEY and CDR2 SVGEGT. This CDR3 is 18 amino acids long. With 2 bases removed from V and 9 bases from J, the gap between germline ends came to 26 bases. Here the CDR3 reads CASSYPLRVAIGSGEQFF. The DNA of the CDR3 is TGTGCCAGCAGTTACCCTCTGAGGGTGGCTATTGGATCCGGTGAGCAGTTCTTC.

The count of this clone is one. The gene calls are TRBV7-8 and TRBJ2-1, with D perhaps TRBD1 (6 bases). In germline, CDR1 is SGHVS, CDR2 FQNEAQ. This CDR3 has 15 amino acids. Trimming left V 5 bases short and J 8 bases short, with 19 bases between. This CDR3 reads CASSRRRGIEDEQFF. The CDR3 DNA sequence: TGTGCCAGCAGCCGAAGAAGGGGGATTGAGGATGAGCAGTTCTTC. Drawing the rest from reference TRBV7-8 and TRBJ2-1, the complete variable domain is GAGVSQSPRYKVAKRGQDVALRCDPISGHVSLFWYQQALGQGPEFLTYFQNEAQLDKSGLPSDRFFAERPEGSVSTLKIQRTQQEDSAVYLCASSRRRGIEDEQFFGPGTRLTVL.

The chain couples TRBV4-3 to TRBJ1-2, with TRBD1 matching over 8 bases. Germline assignment: CDR1 LGHNA and CDR2 YSLEER. Unmatched junction bases numbered 6, after V lost 1 base and J lost 8 bases. This CDR3 is 14 amino acids long. The CDR3 protein is CASSQVRTGQGYTF. As DNA, the CDR3 is TGCGCCAGCAGCCAAGTCAGGACAGGGCAGGGCTACACCTTC.

This clone was observed once. The CDR3 DNA is TGTGCCAGTAGTCGGGACAGGGACACTGAAGCTTTCTTT. It translates to CASSRDRDTEAFF. V gene TRBV19 combines with J gene TRBJ1-1, with 9 bases aligning to TRBD1. After removal of 5 bases from V and 3 bases from J, the junction contained 1 base not matched to a gene. CDR1 is LNHDA and CDR2 is SQIVND in the germline V gene (reference sequence). The CDR3 contains 13 residues.

This chain connects TRBV5-1 to TRBJ2-2; D possibly corresponds to TRBD1 (5 bases). CDR1 SGHRS and CDR2 YFSETQ come from the germline V gene. The CDR3 contains 14 residues. V was shortened by 0 bases and J by 9 bases, with 12 bases between the two germline ends. In DNA form, the CDR3 reads TGCGCCAGCAGCTTGGCGGCAGGGCAGAGGGAGCTGTTTTTT. Translation gives CASSLAAGQRELFF.

In DNA form, the CDR3 reads TGTGCCAGCAGTGTATTGACAGGGAGTCGGAGCTACACCTTC. Translation: CASSVLTGSRSYTF. V is TRBV28 and J is TRBJ1-2; 7 bases are a match to TRBD1. The V gene end was trimmed by 5 bases and the J gene end by 9 bases; junction bases not matched to a gene: 12. Per the germline V gene, CDR1 is MDHEN and CDR2 is SYDVKM. The CDR3 has 14 residues.

The V and J genes are TRBV3-1 (or the pseudogene TRBV3-2) and TRBJ2-7; D is possibly TRBD2 (5 bases). Germline V gene sequence: CDR1 LGHDT, CDR2 YNNKEL (reference sequence). V dropped 3 bases and J dropped 0 bases, with 9 bases sitting between them. This CDR3 region has 14 residues. CDR3 residues: CASSHWTDSYEQYF. The CDR3 region has the DNA TGTGCCAGCAGCCACTGGACTGACTCCTACGAGCAGTACTTC.

This clone has a handful of counts. The gene calls are TRBV24-1 and TRBJ1-2, with 12 nucleotides matching TRBD1. The V and J ends lost 6 bases and 7 bases, in that order; junction bases with no gene match: 5. CDR3 length equals 14 residues. Germline V gene data show CDR1 as KGHDR and CDR2 as SFDVKD. CDR3 in DNA: TGTGCCACCAGTTCCGGGACAGGGGGCACTGGCTACACCTTC. Its protein product is CATSSGTGGTGYTF.

The J gene is TRBJ2-3, the V gene TRBV11-2, with D uncertain. The CDR3 has 14 residues. Germline CDR1 reads SGHAT; CDR2 reads FQNNGV. The V end was cut by 4 bases, the J end by 1 base, with 9 bases between. Here the CDR3 DNA reads TGTGCCAGCAGCTCCGCCCCGGGCACAGATACGCAGTATTTT. Translation gives CASSSAPGTDTQYF. The full variable domain, in which reference TRBV11-2 and TRBJ2-3 provide the parts outside the CDR3, is EAGVAQSPRYKIIEKRQSVAFWCNPISGHATLYWYQQILGQGPKLLIQFQNNGVVDDSQLPKDRFSAERLKGVDSTLKIQPAKLEDSAVYLCASSSAPGTDTQYFGPGTRLTVL.

J is TRBJ1-4 and V is TRBV9; D remains unclear. Deletions cut 3 bases from V and 8 bases from J, with 17 bases between. Germline loops: CDR1 SGDLS, CDR2 YYNGEE. The CDR3 length is 15 residues. CDR3 DNA: TGTGCCAGCAGCGCCGGGTCCGTACGGAGAGAAAAACTGTTTTTT. This translates into CASSAGSVRREKLFF.

This clone appeared a few times. CDR3 loop: CASNKFDGQGARAFF. The CDR3 DNA follows: TGTGCCAGTAATAAATTTGATGGACAGGGGGCGCGAGCTTTCTTT. The J gene is TRBJ1-1, the V gene TRBV19, with 11 bases lining up with TRBD1. V gave up 7 bases and J gave up 10 bases; unmatched junction bases: 14. Germline CDR1 and CDR2: LNHDA and SQIVND (reference sequence). The CDR3 sequence is 15 residues long.

The V call is TRBV2, the J call TRBJ2-1, with 9 positions matching TRBD1. The germline V gene has CDR1 SNHLY and CDR2 FYNNEI. This CDR3 has 14 residues. The V and J ends lost 5 bases and 7 bases, in that order; junction bases with no gene match: 6. In DNA, the CDR3 is TGTGCCAGCAGTCGGGGACAGGGTAAGAATGAGCAGTTCTTC. Translation gives CASSRGQGKNEQFF.

V and J are TRBV5-1 and TRBJ1-2; 7 nucleotides line up with TRBD1. With V trimmed by 3 bases and J by 4 bases, 9 bases remained unmatched. Germline assignment: CDR1 SGHRS and CDR2 YFSETQ. The CDR3 is 15 residues long. This CDR3 reads CASSSTGALRYGYTF. DNA of the CDR3: TGCGCCAGCAGCTCCACAGGGGCCCTTCGCTATGGCTACACCTTC.

The chain is built from TRBV6-5 and TRBJ2-3; 7 bases are shared with TRBD2. Germline loops: CDR1 MNHEY, CDR2 SVGAGI. This CDR3 region has 13 residues. V trimming: 6 bases; J trimming: 2 bases; junction bases outside the gene matches: 2. The CDR3 DNA reads as TGTGCCAGCAGGGCGGGGGTCACAGATACGCAGTATTTT. Translated, it gives CASRAGVTDTQYF.

The V and J genes are TRBV6-5 and TRBJ1-5; 10 bases are a match to TRBD1. The junction had 4 bases not matched to a gene; V was cut back by 8 bases and J by 0 bases. The germline V gene encodes CDR1 MNHEY and CDR2 SVGAGI. The CDR3 covers 15 residues. This chain's CDR3 is CASAGTGDSNQPQHF. In DNA, the CDR3 is TGTGCCAGCGCCGGGACAGGGGATAGCAATCAGCCCCAGCATTTT.

The chain couples TRBV28 to TRBJ2-3; 15 bases are a match to TRBD2. The V gene's germline CDR1 is MDHEN and CDR2 SYDVKM. The CDR3 contains 17 residues. V lost 7 bases to trimming and J lost 7 bases; unmatched junction nucleotides: 12. The CDR3 DNA reads TGTGCCAGCACTCCCCCGGGACTAGCGGGAGGTTCGTATACGCAGTATTTT. Protein: CASTPPGLAGGSYTQYF.

The chain recombines TRBV19 with TRBJ1-5, with 7 bases identical to TRBD1. The CDR3 length is 15 residues. CDR1 is LNHDA, CDR2 SQIVND, per germline (reference sequence). Germline trimming cut 6 bases from V and 1 base from J; bases unmatched to any gene: 6. In DNA, the CDR3 is TGTGCCAGTAGGGAGGGGGCGCGGAGCAATCAGCCCCAGCATTTT. It translates to CASREGARSNQPQHF. Together with reference TRBV19 and TRBJ1-5, the CDR3 gives the full variable domain: DGGITQSPKYLFRKEGQNVTLSCEQNLNHDAMYWYRQDPGQGLRLIYYSQIVNDFQKGDIAEGYSVSREKKESFPLTVTSAQKNPTAFYLCASREGARSNQPQHFGDGTRLSIL.

This chain joins TRBV6-2 or TRBV6-3 and TRBJ2-1; no reliable D call. CDR3 size: 13 residues. V lost 2 bases to trimming and J lost 3 bases, with 5 bases between them. CDR1 and CDR2 from the germline V gene are MNHEY and SVGEGT. In DNA, the CDR3 is TGTGCCAGCAGTTACCAGCGCTACAATGAGCAGTTCTTC. Translation: CASSYQRYNEQFF.

The J gene is TRBJ1-1, the V gene TRBV28; D gene uncertain. V lost 3 bases and J 3 bases, leaving 8 bases between the germline ends. The CDR3 runs to 13 residues. The V gene's germline CDR1 is MDHEN and CDR2 SYDVKM. Here the CDR3 reads CASSLGRYTEAFF. The CDR3 DNA reads as TGTGCCAGCAGTTTGGGCCGGTACACTGAAGCTTTCTTT.